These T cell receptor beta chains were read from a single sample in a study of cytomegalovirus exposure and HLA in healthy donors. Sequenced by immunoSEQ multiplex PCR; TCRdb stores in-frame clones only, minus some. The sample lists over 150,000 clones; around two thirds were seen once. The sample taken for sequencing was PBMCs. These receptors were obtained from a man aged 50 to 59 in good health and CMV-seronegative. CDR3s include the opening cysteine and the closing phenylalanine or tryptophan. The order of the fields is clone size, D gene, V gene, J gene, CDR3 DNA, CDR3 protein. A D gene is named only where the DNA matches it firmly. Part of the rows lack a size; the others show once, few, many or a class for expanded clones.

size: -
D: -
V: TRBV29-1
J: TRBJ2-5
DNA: TGCAGCCCTGGGGGGGCCCATAACCAAGAGACCCAGTACTTC
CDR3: CSPGGAHNQETQYF

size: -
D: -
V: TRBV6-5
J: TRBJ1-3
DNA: TGTGCCAGCAGTTCCCCCCCGGGACTCGGCACCATATATTTT
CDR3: CASSSPPGLGTIYF

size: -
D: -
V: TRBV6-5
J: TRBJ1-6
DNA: TGTGCCAGCAGTCCCTGGACCGGGGAATCACCCCTCCACTTT
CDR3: CASSPWTGESPLHF

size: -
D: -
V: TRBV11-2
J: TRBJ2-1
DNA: TGTGCCAGCAGCTTGCTTTCGGAGGCTCAGTCGGAGCAGTTCTTC
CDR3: CASSLLSEAQSEQFF

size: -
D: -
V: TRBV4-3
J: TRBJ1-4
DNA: TGCGCCAGCGGGGAAGGCGGGATCGCCGAAAAACTGTTTTTT
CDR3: CASGEGGIAEKLFF

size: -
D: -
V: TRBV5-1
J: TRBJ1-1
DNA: TGCGCCAGCAGGGGGGAGGTTGACACTGAAGCTTTCTTT
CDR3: CASRGEVDTEAFF

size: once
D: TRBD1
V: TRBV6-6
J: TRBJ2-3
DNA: TGTGCCAGCAAGGACAGGGGGAGACAAGATACGCAGTATTTT
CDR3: CASKDRGRQDTQYF

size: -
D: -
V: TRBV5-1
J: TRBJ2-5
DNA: TGCGCCAGCAGCTTGGGAGGTTCGGGGATTCAAGAGACCCAGTACTTC
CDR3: CASSLGGSGIQETQYF

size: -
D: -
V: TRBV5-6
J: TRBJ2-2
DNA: TGTGCCAGCAGCTCGAGGGGGTGGGCCGGGGAGCTGTTTTTT
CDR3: CASSSRGWAGELFF

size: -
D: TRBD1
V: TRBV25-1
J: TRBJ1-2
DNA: TGTGCCAGCAGTGAACCGACAGGGTGGGGGAACTATGGCTACACCTTC
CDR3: CASSEPTGWGNYGYTF

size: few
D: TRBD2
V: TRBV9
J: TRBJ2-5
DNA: TGTGCCAGCAGCGTAGAGGGAGGGCAAGAGACCCAGTACTTC
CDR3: CASSVEGGQETQYF

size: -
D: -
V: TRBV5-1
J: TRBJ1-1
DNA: TGCGCCAGCAGCTTGGAAGGGGCTAGCACTGAAGCTTTCTTT
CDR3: CASSLEGASTEAFF

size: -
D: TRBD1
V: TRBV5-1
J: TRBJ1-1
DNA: TGCGCCAGCAGCTTGGGGGACAGGGCGGGTGGGACTGAAGCTTTCTTT
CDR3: CASSLGDRAGGTEAFF

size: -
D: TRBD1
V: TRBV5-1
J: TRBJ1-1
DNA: TGCGCCAGCAGATTGCAACTTACAGGGGGCACTGAAGCTTTCTTT
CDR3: CASRLQLTGGTEAFF

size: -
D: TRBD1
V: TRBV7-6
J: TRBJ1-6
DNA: TGTGCCAGCAGCTTAGAACAGGGGGCTTCACCCCTCCACTTT
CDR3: CASSLEQGASPLHF

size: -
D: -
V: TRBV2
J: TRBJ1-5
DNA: TGTGCCAGCGGGGACTTGCGCAATCAGCCCCAGCATTTT
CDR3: CASGDLRNQPQHF

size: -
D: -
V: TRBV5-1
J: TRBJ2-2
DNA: TGCGCCAGCAGGCCCCAAACATCGGGACAAACCGGGGAGCTGTTTTTT
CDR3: CASRPQTSGQTGELFF

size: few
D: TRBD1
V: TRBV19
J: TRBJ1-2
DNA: TGTGCCAGTATTTCGACAGGGAGAGGCTATGGCTACACCTTC
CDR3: CASISTGRGYGYTF

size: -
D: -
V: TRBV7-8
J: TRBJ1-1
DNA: TGTGCCAGCAGCTACGACAGGAACACTGAAGCTTTCTTT
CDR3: CASSYDRNTEAFF

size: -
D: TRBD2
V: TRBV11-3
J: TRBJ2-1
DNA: TGTGCCAGCAGCGGGGCGGGGGTAAAGTCCTACAATGAGCAGTTCTTC
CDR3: CASSGAGVKSYNEQFF

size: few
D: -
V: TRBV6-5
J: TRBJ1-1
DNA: TGTGCCAGCCTCGGGTTCCAGAGCACTGAAGCTTTCTTT
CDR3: CASLGFQSTEAFF

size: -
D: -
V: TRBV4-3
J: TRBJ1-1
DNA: TGCGCCAGCAGCCAAGACGGGATCGGTTTGAACACTGAAGCTTTCTTT
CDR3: CASSQDGIGLNTEAFF

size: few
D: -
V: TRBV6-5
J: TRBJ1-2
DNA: TGTGCCAGCAGTTTTCTGACAGCTAACTATGGCTACACCTTC
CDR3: CASSFLTANYGYTF

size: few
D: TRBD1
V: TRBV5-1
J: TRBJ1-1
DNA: TGCGCCAGCAGCTTTTGGGGGACAGAAGGTTTCACTGAAGCTTTCTTT
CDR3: CASSFWGTEGFTEAFF

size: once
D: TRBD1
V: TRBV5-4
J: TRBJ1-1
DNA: TGTGCCAGCAGCTTGCAGGGGGTATACACTGAAGCTTTCTTT
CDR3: CASSLQGVYTEAFF

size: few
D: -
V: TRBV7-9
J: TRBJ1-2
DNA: TGTGCCAGCAGCTCGGACAGCCTGAACTATGGCTACACCTTC
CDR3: CASSSDSLNYGYTF

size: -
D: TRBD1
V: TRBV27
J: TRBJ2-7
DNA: TGTGCCAGCAGCATCGGGACAGGGAAATCCTACGAGCAGTACTTC
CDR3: CASSIGTGKSYEQYF

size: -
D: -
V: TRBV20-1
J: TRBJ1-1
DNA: TGCAGTGCCCGGGGGGACACTGAAGCTTTCTTT
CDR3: CSARGDTEAFF

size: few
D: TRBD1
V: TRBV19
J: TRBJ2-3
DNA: TGTGCCAGTAGAGACAGGGTTCCAGATACGCAGTATTTT
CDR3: CASRDRVPDTQYF

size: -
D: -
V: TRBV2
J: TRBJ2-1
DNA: TGTGCCAGCAGGAACCAGGTCACCATCAGAAATGAGCAGTTCTTC
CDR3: CASRNQVTIRNEQFF

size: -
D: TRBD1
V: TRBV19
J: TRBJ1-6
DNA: TGTGCCAGTAGTATTCTGACAGGGAGAAGCGGTTCACCCCTCCACTTT
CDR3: CASSILTGRSGSPLHF

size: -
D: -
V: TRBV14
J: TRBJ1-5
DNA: TGTGCCAGCAGCCAAGATGAGGGTAAGGGTCTGAGCAATCAGCCCCAGCATTTT
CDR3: CASSQDEGKGLSNQPQHF

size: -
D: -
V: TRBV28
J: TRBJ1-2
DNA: TGTGCCAGCAGTTTAGCAGGTGTCTATGGCTACACCTTC
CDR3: CASSLAGVYGYTF

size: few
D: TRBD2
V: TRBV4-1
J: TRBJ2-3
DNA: TGCGCCAGCAGCCAAGGGGCTAGCGGGGGCACAGATACGCAGTATTTT
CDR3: CASSQGASGGTDTQYF

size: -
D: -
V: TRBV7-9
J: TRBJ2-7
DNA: TGTGCCAGCAGCAATGTCGGGAGCTCCTACGAGCAGTACTTC
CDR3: CASSNVGSSYEQYF

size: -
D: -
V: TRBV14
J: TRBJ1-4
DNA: TGTGCCAGCAGCCGAGCCATGAATGAAAAACTGTTTTTT
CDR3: CASSRAMNEKLFF

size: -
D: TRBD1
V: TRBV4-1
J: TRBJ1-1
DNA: TGCGCCAGCAGCCATCTCGGACAGGGGGTCACTGAAGCTTTCTTT
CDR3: CASSHLGQGVTEAFF

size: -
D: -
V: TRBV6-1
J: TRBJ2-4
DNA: TGTGCCAGCAGTGGTTTACAGGGTATCCAAAACATTCAGTACTTC
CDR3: CASSGLQGIQNIQYF

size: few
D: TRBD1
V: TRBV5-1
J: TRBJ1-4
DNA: TGCGCCAGCAGCCACGATCAGGGGGCGATTAATGAAAAACTGTTTTTT
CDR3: CASSHDQGAINEKLFF

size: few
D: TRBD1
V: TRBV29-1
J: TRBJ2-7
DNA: TGCAGCGTTGGGACAGGGGGAAGCGAGCAGTACTTC
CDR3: CSVGTGGSEQYF

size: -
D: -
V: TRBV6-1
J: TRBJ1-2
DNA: TGTGCCAGCAGTGAGGGCTGGGCCTATGGCTACACCTTC
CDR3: CASSEGWAYGYTF

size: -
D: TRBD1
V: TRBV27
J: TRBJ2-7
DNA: TGTGCCAGCAGTCCTCGGGACAGGGTCTACGAGCAGTACTTC
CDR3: CASSPRDRVYEQYF